This T cell receptor (beta chain) derives from a study of blood T cell repertoires in COVID-19. At the level of the study: Nucleic acid was either cDNA or gDNA, and it came from T cells, B-cell-depleted T cells, or PBMCs.

The authors' processing: Amplified reference gene primers provided the basis for estimating nucleated cell counts. Using immunoSEQ multiplex PCR, the repertoire was profiled, and TCRdb retains in-frame clones only, with some absent. For V, J and clone size, that table is used; D and trimming come from the DNA. The sample holds more than 150,000 clones, roughly nine tenths seen once. Germline CDR1 is KGHSH and CDR2 is LQKENI. V was pared by 3 bases and J by 5 bases, with 6 bases of the junction left unmatched. CDR3 length equals 16 residues. The sequencing sample was made of peripheral blood. The sequence came from a man in his 70s with active or convalescent COVID-19. This rearrangement joins TRBV18 to TRBJ2-1, with TRBD2 identical over 11 bases. Here the CDR3 DNA reads TGTGCCAGCTCACCGCGCCTAGCGGGAGGCCACAATGAGCAGTTCTTC. Protein product: CASSPRLAGGHNEQFF. Based on the CDR3 plus reference TRBV18 and TRBJ2-1, the full variable domain is NAGVMQNPRHLVRRRGQEARLRCSPMKGHSHVYWYRQLPEEGLKFMVYLQKENIIDESGMPKERFSAEFPKEGPSILRIQQVVRGDSAAYFCASSPRLAGGHNEQFFGPGTRLTVL.